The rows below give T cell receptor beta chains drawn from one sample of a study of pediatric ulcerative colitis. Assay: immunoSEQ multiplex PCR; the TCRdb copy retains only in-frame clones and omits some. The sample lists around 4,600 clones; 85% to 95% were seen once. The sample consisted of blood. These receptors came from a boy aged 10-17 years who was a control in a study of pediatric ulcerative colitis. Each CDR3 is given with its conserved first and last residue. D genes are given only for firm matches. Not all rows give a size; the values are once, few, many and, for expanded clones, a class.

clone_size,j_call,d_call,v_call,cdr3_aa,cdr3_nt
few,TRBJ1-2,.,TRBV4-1,CASSPTGQTYGYTF,TGCGCCAGCAGCCCAACCGGACAGACCTATGGCTACACCTTC
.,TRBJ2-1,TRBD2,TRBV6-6,CASSFGLAGGNEQFF,TGTGCCAGCAGTTTCGGACTAGCGGGAGGAAATGAGCAGTTCTTC
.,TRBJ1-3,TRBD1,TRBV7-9,CASSSKTGESSGNTIYF,TGTGCCAGCAGCTCTAAGACAGGGGAATCCTCTGGAAACACCATATATTTT
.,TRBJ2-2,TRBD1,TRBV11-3,CASSFRPTRNRGNTGELFF,TGTGCCAGCAGCTTTCGGCCTACCCGCAACAGGGGTAACACCGGGGAGCTGTTTTTT
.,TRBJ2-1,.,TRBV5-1,CASSLEGWPDNEQFF,TGCGCCAGCAGCTTGGAGGGGTGGCCCGACAATGAGCAGTTCTTC
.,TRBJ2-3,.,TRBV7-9,CASSSYTDTQYF,TGTGCCAGCAGCTCTTACACAGATACGCAGTATTTT
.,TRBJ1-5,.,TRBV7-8,CASSRGWGQPQHF,TGTGCCAGCAGCCGGGGATGGGGTCAGCCCCAGCATTTT
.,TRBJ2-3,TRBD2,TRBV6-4,CASSPSSGSSDTQYF,TGTGCCAGCAGTCCCTCTAGCGGGAGCTCAGATACGCAGTATTTT
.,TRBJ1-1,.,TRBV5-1,CASSSGPGSSEAFF,TGCGCCAGCAGCTCCGGACCGGGGAGCTCTGAAGCTTTCTTT
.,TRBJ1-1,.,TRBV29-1,CSVGNWGGWNTEAFF,TGCAGCGTTGGGAATTGGGGGGGGTGGAACACTGAAGCTTTCTTT
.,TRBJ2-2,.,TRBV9,CASSVSGTGGTGELFF,TGTGCCAGCAGCGTTAGCGGGACAGGAGGTACCGGGGAGCTGTTTTTT
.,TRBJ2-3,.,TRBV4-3,CASSQESAADTQYF,TGCGCCAGCAGCCAAGAGTCTGCGGCAGATACGCAGTATTTT
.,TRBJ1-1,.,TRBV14,CASSPPGRVRTEAFF,TGTGCCAGCAGCCCCCCCGGCAGGGTTAGGACTGAAGCTTTCTTT
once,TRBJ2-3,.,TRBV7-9,CASSFHPLHRRQDTQYF,TGTGCCAGCAGCTTTCACCCGTTACACCGGCGTCAGGATACGCAGTATTTT
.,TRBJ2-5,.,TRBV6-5,CASKSRADQETQYF,TGTGCCAGCAAGTCGAGGGCTGACCAAGAGACCCAGTACTTC
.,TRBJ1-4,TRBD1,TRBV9,CASSLAGQGGEKLFF,TGTGCCAGCAGCCTAGCGGGACAGGGTGGTGAAAAACTGTTTTTT
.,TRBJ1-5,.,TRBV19,CASHRAAEPQHF,TGTGCCAGCCACAGGGCGGCGGAGCCCCAGCATTTT
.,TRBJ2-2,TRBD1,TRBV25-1,CASSVTRDRGTGELFF,TGTGCCAGCAGTGTAACGCGGGACAGGGGGACCGGGGAGCTGTTTTTT
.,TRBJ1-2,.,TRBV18,CASSPGYGYTF,TGTGCCAGCTCACCAGGCTATGGCTACACCTTC
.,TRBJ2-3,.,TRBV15,CATSRPADGDTQYF,TGTGCCACCAGCAGACCCGCGGACGGAGATACGCAGTATTTT
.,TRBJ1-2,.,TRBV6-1,CASSEAADSYYGYTF,TGTGCCAGCAGTGAAGCGGCCGACAGTTACTATGGCTACACCTTC
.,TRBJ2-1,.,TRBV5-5,CASSFGTNNEQFF,TGTGCCAGCAGCTTCGGGACCAACAATGAGCAGTTCTTC
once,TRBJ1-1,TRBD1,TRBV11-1,CASSPQGPSTEAFF,TGTGCCAGCAGCCCACAGGGGCCTTCCACTGAAGCTTTCTTT
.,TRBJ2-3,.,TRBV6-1,CASSGRVPTDTQYF,TGTGCCAGCAGTGGCCGGGTTCCCACAGATACGCAGTATTTT
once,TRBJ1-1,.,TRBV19,CASSIVPIRQSTFYMNTEAFF,TGTGCCAGTAGTATAGTCCCAATCCGACAGTCCACATTCTATATGAACACTGAAGCTTTCTTT
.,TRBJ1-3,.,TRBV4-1,CASSPIQRSSGNTIYF,TGCGCCAGCAGCCCGATACAGAGAAGCTCTGGAAACACCATATATTTT
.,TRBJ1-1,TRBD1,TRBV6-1,CASSGLPGQGSLEAFF,TGTGCCAGCAGTGGACTGCCGGGACAGGGGTCTCTCGAAGCTTTCTTT
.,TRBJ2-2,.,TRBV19,CASSIQRLPTGELFF,TGTGCCAGTAGTATACAGCGCCTCCCCACCGGGGAGCTGTTTTTT
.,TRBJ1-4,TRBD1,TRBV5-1,CASSVRQGGEKLFF,TGCGCCAGCAGCGTAAGACAGGGTGGCGAAAAACTGTTTTTT
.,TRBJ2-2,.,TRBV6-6,CASTFGGNTGELFF,TGTGCCAGCACGTTTGGCGGTAACACCGGGGAGCTGTTTTTT
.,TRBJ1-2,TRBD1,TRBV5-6,CASSYGTVNYGYTF,TGTGCCAGCAGCTACGGGACAGTCAACTATGGCTACACCTTC
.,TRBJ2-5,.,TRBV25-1,CASSIRRGETQYF,TGTGCCAGCAGTATTAGGAGGGGAGAGACCCAGTACTTC
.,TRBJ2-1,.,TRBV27,CASSPDLSSYNEQFF,TGTGCCAGCAGCCCGGACCTGAGCTCCTACAATGAGCAGTTCTTC
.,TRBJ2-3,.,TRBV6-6,CASSWESGTQYF,TGTGCCAGCAGTTGGGAGTCGGGTACGCAGTATTTT
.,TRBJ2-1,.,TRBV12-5,CASGLDREVNEQFF,TGTGCTAGTGGTTTGGACAGGGAGGTCAATGAGCAGTTCTTC
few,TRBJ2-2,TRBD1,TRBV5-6,CASRRTGGGDTGELFF,TGTGCCAGCAGGAGGACAGGGGGCGGTGACACCGGGGAGCTGTTTTTT
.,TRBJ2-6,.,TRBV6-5,CASSYSGSGANVLTF,TGTGCCAGCAGTTACTCCGGCTCTGGGGCCAACGTCCTGACTTTC
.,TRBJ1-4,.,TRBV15,CATSRDPGGEEKLFF,TGTGCCACCAGCAGAGATCCCGGGGGGGAGGAAAAACTGTTTTTT
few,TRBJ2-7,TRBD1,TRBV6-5,CASRRDRGTYEQYF,TGTGCCAGCAGGCGGGACAGGGGGACCTACGAGCAGTACTTC
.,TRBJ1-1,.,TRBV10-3,CAISESTEAFF,TGTGCCATCAGTGAAAGCACTGAAGCTTTCTTT
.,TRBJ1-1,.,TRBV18,CASSPLGLNTEAFF,TGTGCCAGCTCACCTCTAGGGCTGAACACTGAAGCTTTCTTT
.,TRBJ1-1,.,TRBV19,CASGVMNTEAFF,TGTGCCAGTGGGGTTATGAACACTGAAGCTTTCTTT
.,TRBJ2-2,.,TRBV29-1,CSVAPAGTGELFF,TGCAGCGTGGCTCCCGCCGGCACCGGGGAGCTGTTTTTT